Below, 18 T cell receptor beta chains from the same sample are listed, as sequenced in a study of cytomegalovirus exposure and HLA in healthy donors. Vbeta (60) and Jbeta (13) primers were used in the PCR. Profiling relied on immunoSEQ multiplex PCR, and the TCRdb table lists in-frame clones only, not all of them. The table records roughly 180,000 clones, approximately 80% of them present only once. The specimen was PBMCs. The receptors shown here come from a girl aged 10-17 years in good health and CMV-seropositive.

The chain carries TRBV4-2 and TRBJ1-2; 7 nucleotides agree with TRBD1. Germline CDR1 reads LGHNA; CDR2 reads YNFKEQ. V lost 0 bases and J lost 5; bases outside the gene matches: 15. CDR3 size: 18 residues. The CDR3 spells CASSQDPGTALRGYGYTF. CDR3 nucleotide sequence: TGTGCCAGCAGCCAAGATCCCGGGACAGCCCTTAGGGGGTATGGCTACACCTTC.

The rearrangement uses TRBV5-1 and TRBJ2-7; possible D gene TRBD1, 6 bases. V lost 10 bases to trimming and J lost 7 bases, with 21 bases between them. This CDR3 has 13 amino acids. CDR1 SGHRS and CDR2 YFSETQ come from the germline V gene. CDR3 amino acids: CASQFWGQDEQYF. The CDR3 DNA follows: TGCGCCTCCCAATTTTGGGGGCAGGATGAGCAGTACTTC. The full variable domain, rest sourced from reference TRBV5-1 and TRBJ2-7, is KAGVTQTPRYLIKTRGQQVTLSCSPISGHRSVSWYQQTPGQGLQFLFEYFSETQRNKGNFPGRFSGRQFSNSRSEMNVSTLELGDSALYLCASQFWGQDEQYFGPGTRLTVT.

This clone was picked up a small number of times. J is TRBJ2-4 and V is TRBV5-5; D is unclear. From germline, CDR1 is SGHKS and CDR2 YYEKEE (reference sequence). V lost 6 bases to trimming and J lost 6 bases, with 13 bases between them. CDR3 length: 13 amino acids. In nucleotides, the CDR3 is TGTGCCAGCATGTCGGGTAGTATAAACATTCAGTACTTC. This encodes CASMSGSINIQYF.

This clone appeared once. The chain is built from TRBV6-5 and TRBJ2-1; a weak D match, TRBD2 (5 bases). This CDR3 has 13 residues. The V gene's germline CDR1 is MNHEY and CDR2 SVGAGI. Trimming removed 5 bases from V and 4 bases from J, with 9 bases in between. The CDR3 DNA sequence: TGTGCCAGCAGTAGCGGCCCGTACAATGAGCAGTTCTTC. Translation gives CASSSGPYNEQFF.

V and J are TRBV30 and TRBJ1-4, with D perhaps matching TRBD1 (5 bases). Germline values: CDR1 GTSNPN, CDR2 SVGIG (reference sequence). The CDR3 has 13 residues. Trimming took off 7 bases at V and 5 bases at J, with 14 bases between the two ends. The CDR3 loop is CALEGKGNEKLFF. CDR3 sequence (DNA): TGTGCCTTGGAGGGTAAGGGGAATGAAAAACTGTTTTTT.

The genes are TRBV5-4 and TRBJ2-1; 10 positions agree with TRBD1. The V gene end was trimmed by 6 bases and the J gene end by 6 bases; junction bases not matched to a gene: 9. This CDR3 has 15 residues. CDR1 SGHNT and CDR2 YYREEE come from the germline V gene (reference sequence). This CDR3 reads CASTAGTGVGNEQFF. In nucleotides, the CDR3 is TGTGCCAGCACTGCCGGGACAGGGGTTGGCAATGAGCAGTTCTTC.

This chain joins TRBV4-3 and TRBJ2-7; 9 nucleotides line up with TRBD1. The CDR3 is 15 amino acids. Germline V CDR1 and CDR2: LGHNA, YSLEER. V was clipped by 3 bases and J by 5 bases; unmatched bases: 8. As DNA, the CDR3 is TGCGCCAGCAGCCATAATCTCGGGACAGGGAACGAGCAGTACTTC. Encoded protein: CASSHNLGTGNEQYF.

As to this clone: The DNA is omitted, as the CDR3 cannot be located on it reliably, and the CDR3 follows TCRdb's listing. The chain recombines TRBV27 with TRBJ2-5; the table calls TRBD2, which could not be checked here. Per the germline V gene, CDR1 is MNHEY and CDR2 is SMNVEV (reference sequence). With termini counted, the CDR3 has 13 amino acids. The CDR3 protein is CASSTSRRETQYF.

This chain links TRBV7-9 with TRBJ2-4; TRBD2 might be the D (6 bases). Per germline, CDR1 SEHNR and CDR2 FQNEAQ (reference sequence). The CDR3 spans 16 residues. V shed 4 bases and J shed 8 bases, with 21 bases lying between them. The CDR3 is CASSSPADGGEDIQYF. The CDR3, as DNA: TGTGCCAGCAGCTCCCCTGCAGACGGGGGTGAGGACATTCAGTACTTC.

The gene calls are TRBV6-1 and TRBJ1-5, with 9 bases matching TRBD1. Per the germline V gene, CDR1 is MNHNS and CDR2 is SASEGT. This CDR3 region has 16 residues. J gave up 3 bases and V 3 bases, and 6 bases lay outside the gene matches. This chain's CDR3 is CASSDWGTGINQPQHF. The DNA of the CDR3 is TGTGCCAGCAGTGATTGGGGGACAGGGATCAATCAGCCCCAGCATTTT.

This clone was seen only a few times. This chain uses TRBV5-4 with TRBJ2-2; 9 bases line up with TRBD2. The V gene's germline CDR1 is SGHNT and CDR2 YYREEE (reference sequence). The CDR3 consists of 17 residues. J was trimmed by 0 bases and V by 0 bases; bases with no gene match: 3. The CDR3 protein is CASSLGGLAANTGELFF. The CDR3 region has the DNA TGTGCCAGCAGCTTGGGGGGACTAGCAGCGAACACCGGGGAGCTGTTTTTT. Full variable domain (remainder filled in from reference TRBV5-4 and TRBJ2-2): ETGVTQSPTHLIKTRGQQVTLRCSSQSGHNTVSWYQQALGQGPQFIFQYYREEENGRGNFPPRFSGLQFPNYSSELNVNALELDDSALYLCASSLGGLAANTGELFFGEGSRLTVL.

The chain has TRBV19 and TRBJ2-1; no firm D call. The CDR3 has 14 amino acids. V was pared by 6 bases and J by 0 bases, with 9 bases between. Germline CDR1 and CDR2: LNHDA and SQIVND (reference sequence). In DNA form, the CDR3 reads TGTGCCAGTAGGCGGATGTTCTCCTACAATGAGCAGTTCTTC. It yields the protein CASRRMFSYNEQFF.

The rearrangement uses TRBV18 and TRBJ2-5, with TRBD2 matching over 7 bases. Germline trimming cut 5 bases from V and 5 bases from J; bases unmatched to any gene: 8. Germline V CDR1 and CDR2: KGHSH, LQKENI. There are 14 residues in the CDR3. CDR3 DNA sequence: TGTGCCAGCTCAATAGAGACTAGCCTCGAGACCCAGTACTTC. Translated, it gives CASSIETSLETQYF.

The chain has TRBV7-7 and TRBJ2-5; 8 bases map to TRBD1. After removal of 5 bases from V and 7 bases from J, the junction contained 12 bases not matched to a gene. CDR3 size: 15 residues. Germline V gene data show CDR1 as SSHAT and CDR2 as FNYEAQ (reference sequence). CDR3 protein: CASSQDRVARGTQYF. The CDR3 region has the DNA TGTGCCAGCAGCCAGGACAGGGTGGCCCGGGGGACCCAGTACTTC.

V gene TRBV18 combines with J gene TRBJ1-1; D gene unclear. The germline V and J ends were trimmed by 1 base and 1 base, with 4 bases remaining between them. CDR1 is KGHSH, CDR2 LQKENI, per germline. The CDR3 sequence is 13 residues long. The CDR3 protein is CASSPRQNTEAFF. The CDR3 DNA sequence: TGTGCCAGCTCACCACGACAGAACACTGAAGCTTTCTTT.

This chain connects TRBV21-1 to TRBJ2-3; no DNA check was done on the table's D call, TRBD2. TRBV21-1 is a pseudogene. This CDR3 is built from 16 residues. The CDR3 nucleotides are TGTGCCAGCAGCAGCCCGAAGGACTTTCGCACAGATACGCAGTATTTT. This translates into CASSSPKDFRTDTQYF.

V gene TRBV7-6 combines with J gene TRBJ2-1; 7 positions match TRBD2. V shed 3 bases and J 9 bases; nucleotides not matched to a gene: 11. From germline, CDR1 is SGHVS and CDR2 FNYEAQ. This CDR3 comprises 15 residues. The CDR3 region is CASSFLGRAFGEQFF. For the CDR3, the DNA is TGTGCCAGCAGCTTCCTAGGGAGGGCCTTCGGTGAGCAGTTCTTC.

The gene calls are TRBV27 and TRBJ2-7, with TRBD2 matching over 7 bases. This CDR3 is 15 amino acids long. The germline gives CDR1 MNHEY, CDR2 SMNVEV (reference sequence). The J segment lost 1 base and the V segment lost 5 bases, leaving 8 bases of the junction unmatched. In DNA, the CDR3 is TGTGCCAGCAGTGATCTGCGGGAGCGATCCTACGAGCAGTACTTC. It specifies CASSDLRERSYEQYF.